Following are 23 T cell receptor beta chains from one sample sequenced in a study of Ad26.COV2.S vaccination and SARS-CoV-2 variants. Profiling relied on immunoSEQ multiplex PCR, and the TCRdb table lists in-frame clones only, not all of them. The table includes roughly 100,000 clones, around 81% detected once. Sequencing was performed on peripheral blood, taken after recovery from COVID-19. Receptor source: a human donor who had recovered from COVID-19.

The count of this clone is one. The rearrangement joins TRBV24-1 to TRBJ2-7; D possibly uses TRBD1 or TRBD2 (5 bases each). Trimming left V 4 bases short and J 6 bases short, with 18 bases between. The CDR3 length is 15 residues. Germline CDR1 KGHDR, CDR2 SFDVKD. CDR3 amino acids: CATSDLDGADGEQYF. CDR3 bases: TGTGCCACCAGTGACCTCGACGGGGCAGACGGCGAGCAGTACTTC.

The V gene is TRBV11-2, the J gene TRBJ1-3, with D hard to call. This CDR3 is 13 amino acids long. Germline-derived CDR1 and CDR2 are SGHAT and FQNNGV. V lost 2 bases and J lost 3, with 5 bases in between. CDR3 region: CASSLSSGNTIYF. Written as DNA, the CDR3 is TGTGCCAGCAGCTTAAGTAGTGGAAACACCATATATTTT.

This rearrangement joins TRBV2 to TRBJ1-1, with 7 bases matching TRBD1. V shed 7 bases and J 8 bases; nucleotides not matched to a gene: 7. The CDR3 covers 12 residues. Germline CDR1 is SNHLY and CDR2 is FYNNEI. CDR3 in amino acids: CASKGGPREAFF. The CDR3 bases are TGTGCCAGCAAAGGGGGCCCCCGCGAAGCTTTCTTT.

A few counts support this clone. The J gene is TRBJ2-1, the V gene TRBV3-1 (or the pseudogene TRBV3-2), with D possibly being TRBD1 or TRBD2 (6 bases each). Trimming removed 4 bases at V and 7 bases at J, with 17 bases between. The CDR3 totals 15 residues. Germline V gene sequence: CDR1 LGHDT, CDR2 YNNKEL (reference sequence). CDR3 in amino acids: CASSRGSGQGNEQFF. The CDR3 bases are TGTGCCAGCAGCCGGGGTAGCGGCCAGGGGAATGAGCAGTTCTTC.

The V and J genes are TRBV10-3 and TRBJ2-7; 7 nucleotides match TRBD1. V shed 4 bases and J 2 bases; nucleotides not matched to a gene: 5. The CDR3 covers 14 residues. Germline V gene lookup returns CDR1 ENHRY and CDR2 SYGVKD. CDR3 amino acids: CAISGGGPTYEQYF. In DNA, the CDR3 is TGTGCCATCAGTGGAGGGGGCCCCACCTACGAGCAGTACTTC.

The rearrangement links TRBV18 to TRBJ1-5; 11 bases agree with TRBD1. Germline assignment: CDR1 KGHSH and CDR2 LQKENI. The CDR3 spans 17 residues. Germline trimming cut 0 bases from V and 3 bases from J; bases unmatched to any gene: 4. The CDR3 DNA follows: TGTGCCAGCTCACCACCGGTTGGACAGGGGGCCAATCAGCCCCAGCATTTT. It encodes CASSPPVGQGANQPQHF. Combining the CDR3 with reference TRBV18 and TRBJ1-5 gives the whole variable domain NAGVMQNPRHLVRRRGQEARLRCSPMKGHSHVYWYRQLPEEGLKFMVYLQKENIIDESGMPKERFSAEFPKEGPSILRIQQVVRGDSAAYFCASSPPVGQGANQPQHFGDGTRLSIL.

The chain's CDR3 is CASSLGQGNTGELFF. DNA of the CDR3: TGCGCCAGCAGCTTGGGACAGGGAAACACCGGGGAGCTGTTTTTT. The rearrangement joins TRBV5-1 to TRBJ2-2, with 7 positions matching TRBD1. From germline, CDR1 is SGHRS and CDR2 YFSETQ. The CDR3 contains 15 residues. The trim removed 0 bases at V and 2 bases at J, leaving 1 base unmatched.

This chain joins TRBV9 and TRBJ2-3; TRBD2 agrees at 12 bases. V was pared by 3 bases and J by 1 base, with 3 bases of the junction left unmatched. CDR1 is SGDLS and CDR2 is YYNGEE in the germline V gene. The length of the CDR3 is 16 residues. The DNA of the CDR3 is TGTGCCAGCAGCGCTACTAGCGGGGGGCGCACAGATACGCAGTATTTT. Amino acids: CASSATSGGRTDTQYF.

This clone occurred once. This sequence joins TRBV7-6 and TRBJ2-2, with a weak D call TRBD1 (6 bases). The V end lost 7 bases, the J end lost 5 bases, and 14 bases lay between the germline ends. This CDR3 is 14 amino acids long. The germline V gene encodes CDR1 SGHVS and CDR2 FNYEAQ. This CDR3 reads CASNSADRTGELFF. Here the CDR3 DNA reads TGTGCCAGCAACTCAGCTGACAGGACCGGGGAGCTGTTTTTT.

The sample holds a few counts of this clone. The J gene is TRBJ2-7, the V gene TRBV6-5, with 10 bases lining up with TRBD2. This CDR3 contains 14 residues. The germline CDR1 and CDR2 sequences are MNHEY and SVGAGI. V dropped 2 bases and J dropped 6; count of bases not matched to a gene: 4. CDR3 in amino acids: CASSYRGLASEQYF. The CDR3 DNA reads as TGTGCCAGCAGTTACAGGGGACTAGCGAGCGAGCAGTACTTC.

This rearrangement joins TRBV5-6 to TRBJ1-3, with D hard to call. Trimming left V 5 bases short and J 0 bases short, with 15 bases between. The CDR3 length is 16 residues. Looked up from germline, CDR1 is SGHDT and CDR2 is YYEEEE. The CDR3 protein is CASSRFLDRSGNTIYF. DNA of the CDR3: TGTGCCAGCAGTAGGTTTCTGGATCGCTCTGGAAACACCATATATTTT.

The chain's CDR3 is CASSLDGRGQETQYF. As DNA, the CDR3 is TGCGCCAGCAGCTTGGATGGCAGGGGGCAAGAGACCCAGTACTTC. This sequence joins TRBV5-1 and TRBJ2-5; 7 nucleotides line up with TRBD1. The CDR3 spans 15 residues. Germline CDR1 SGHRS, CDR2 YFSETQ. V lost 0 bases and J lost 2; bases outside the gene matches: 4.

V usage is TRBV6-1 and J usage is TRBJ2-6; D is undetermined. The ends were cut back, 1 base at V and 0 bases at J, with 10 bases in the middle. Germline V gene data show CDR1 as MNHNS and CDR2 as SASEGT. The CDR3 has 17 residues. Here the CDR3 DNA reads TGTGCCAGCAGTGAAGTGGCCCTTGCCTCTGGGGCCAACGTCCTGACTTTC. Its protein is CASSEVALASGANVLTF.

The rearrangement uses TRBV10-2 and TRBJ2-1; D might be TRBD2 (5 bases). CDR3 size: 12 residues. Germline CDR1 reads WSHSY; CDR2 reads SAAADI. Trimming shortened V by 5 bases and J by 8 bases, and 10 bases separated the two germline ends. The CDR3 DNA follows: TGCGCCAGCAGTCAAGCTAGCCATGAGCAGTTCTTC. Protein sequence: CASSQASHEQFF.

The CDR3 loop reads CAIKGEGNGYEQYF. CDR3 DNA: TGTGCCATAAAGGGGGAGGGGAACGGGTACGAGCAGTACTTC. This sequence joins TRBV27 and TRBJ2-7; D possibly corresponds to TRBD2 (7 bases). The CDR3 extends over 14 amino acids. Germline assignment: CDR1 MNHEY and CDR2 SMNVEV (reference sequence). V lost 10 bases, J lost 4 bases, and 20 bases lay in between.

This sequence joins TRBV5-1 and TRBJ2-1, with 12 bases fitting TRBD2. CDR1 and CDR2 (germline): SGHRS, YFSETQ. V shed 7 bases, J shed 0 bases, and the junction held 11 bases outside the gene matches. The CDR3 is 18 residues long. The CDR3, as DNA: TGCGCCAGCTCCTCCGGGACTAGCGGGTTCAGCTCCTACAATGAGCAGTTCTTC. This translates into CASSSGTSGFSSYNEQFF.

This clone has just one count. J is TRBJ2-5 and V is TRBV7-2; 7 nucleotides match TRBD1. V lost 1 base to trimming and J lost 4 bases; unmatched junction nucleotides: 3. Germline V gene data show CDR1 as SGHTA and CDR2 as FQGNSA. CDR3 length: 14 residues. Here the CDR3 DNA reads TGTGCCAGCAGCTTAGTTGGGACAGCAGAGACCCAGTACTTC. Amino acids: CASSLVGTAETQYF.

This sequence joins TRBV5-1 and TRBJ1-2, with 7 bases that match TRBD1. Germline CDR1 SGHRS, CDR2 YFSETQ. After removal of 4 bases from V and 3 bases from J, the junction contained 6 bases not matched to a gene. The CDR3 length is 14 residues. The CDR3 sequence: CASSPQGSDYGYTF. CDR3 DNA sequence: TGCGCCAGCAGCCCACAGGGGAGCGACTATGGCTACACCTTC.

This clone was detected a few times. The gene calls are TRBV7-2 and TRBJ1-5; D uncertain. Per germline, CDR1 SGHTA and CDR2 FQGNSA. This CDR3 is 16 amino acids long. V was clipped by 1 base and J by 2 bases, with 12 bases between them. The CDR3 spells CASSLDYFVGNQPQHF. The CDR3 nucleotides read TGTGCCAGCAGCTTAGATTACTTCGTGGGCAATCAGCCCCAGCATTTT.

This sequence joins TRBV7-9 and TRBJ2-1, with TRBD1 matching 7 bases. CDR3 length: 15 amino acids. The V gene's germline CDR1 is SEHNR and CDR2 FQNEAQ (reference sequence). The V and J ends lost 5 bases and 7 bases, in that order; junction bases with no gene match: 11. The CDR3 nucleotides read TGTGCCAGCAGCCCGGGACAGCTCCCTAGTAATGAGCAGTTCTTC. Protein: CASSPGQLPSNEQFF.

The J gene is TRBJ2-3, the V gene TRBV19, with D possibly being TRBD1 (6 bases). V lost 10 bases, J lost 2 bases, and 25 bases lay in between. Germline values: CDR1 LNHDA, CDR2 SQIVND (reference sequence). The CDR3 contains 17 residues. The chain's CDR3 is CATSRPGELSYTDTQYF. The DNA for the CDR3 is TGTGCCACCTCACGGCCAGGGGAGTTATCCTACACAGATACGCAGTATTTT.

A single count supports this clone. The chain links TRBV7-2 to TRBJ1-1, with D possibly matching TRBD1 (5 bases). The CDR3 has 14 residues. Germline V gives CDR1 SGHTA, CDR2 FQGNSA. Trimming took off 3 bases at V and 4 bases at J, with 12 bases between the two ends. The CDR3 bases are TGTGCCAGCAGCTTGGGTGAAGGGGTCACTGAAGCTTTCTTT. Translating it yields CASSLGEGVTEAFF.

The chain has TRBV6-1 and TRBJ2-4; the D gene is possibly TRBD1 (6 bases). Deletions cut 4 bases from V and 0 bases from J, with 16 bases between. The germline gives CDR1 MNHNS, CDR2 SASEGT. The CDR3 is 17 amino acids. The CDR3 DNA follows: TGTGCCAGCAGTGGCCACGGACAGTCGATAGCCAAAAACATTCAGTACTTC. Translating it yields CASSGHGQSIAKNIQYF.